These 29 T cell receptor beta chains share one sample of origin, sequenced in a study of blood T cell repertoires in COVID-19. Measured with immunoSEQ multiplex PCR; TCRdb has only the in-frame clones, and not every one. Among 95,000 to 110,000 clones listed, 85% to 90% were seen once. The sample comprised peripheral blood. These receptor sequences come from a human donor in a cohort sampled during active COVID-19.

The chain carries TRBV6-4 and TRBJ2-1, with 9 nucleotides matching TRBD2. Trimming took 4 bases from V and 7 from J; bases not matched to a gene: 5. Germline V gene lookup returns CDR1 MRHNA and CDR2 SNTAGT. The CDR3 contains 14 residues. The CDR3 spells CASSGIAGANEQFF. The CDR3, as DNA: TGTGCCAGCAGTGGCATAGCGGGAGCAAATGAGCAGTTCTTC.

The J gene is TRBJ1-4, the V gene TRBV7-8, with D maybe TRBD1 (5 bases). CDR1 is SGHVS and CDR2 is FQNEAQ in the germline V gene. V lost 5 bases and J 7 bases, leaving 14 bases between the germline ends. This CDR3 contains 14 residues. CDR3: CASSDPGGSEKLFF. CDR3 DNA sequence: TGTGCCAGCAGCGATCCCGGGGGGAGTGAAAAACTGTTTTTT. Using reference TRBV7-8 and TRBJ1-4 for the parts outside the CDR3, the full variable domain is GAGVSQSPRYKVAKRGQDVALRCDPISGHVSLFWYQQALGQGPEFLTYFQNEAQLDKSGLPSDRFFAERPEGSVSTLKIQRTQQEDSAVYLCASSDPGGSEKLFFGSGTQLSVL.

This clone was found once. V usage is TRBV11-3 and J usage is TRBJ2-3; TRBD2 agrees at 7 bases. Losses at the gene ends were 8 bases for V and 0 bases for J; bases not matched to a gene: 11. From germline, CDR1 is SGHNT and CDR2 YENEEA. The CDR3 contains 16 residues. CDR3 coding DNA: TGTGCCAGCCAGCTTAGGCGGGGGTTTAGCACAGATACGCAGTATTTT. Its protein product is CASQLRRGFSTDTQYF.

V usage is TRBV6-6 and J usage is TRBJ1-4; TRBD1 aligns across 8 bases. The CDR3 is made up of 15 amino acids. Germline lookup yields CDR1 MNHNY and CDR2 SVGAGI (reference sequence). Trimming removed 2 bases from V and 5 bases from J; junction bases left unmatched: 4. CDR3 in DNA: TGTGCCAGCAGTTACGAAAGGACAGGGAATGAAAAACTGTTTTTT. Amino acid sequence: CASSYERTGNEKLFF.

This chain links TRBV3-1 (or the pseudogene TRBV3-2) with TRBJ2-2; D might be TRBD1 (5 bases). CDR1 is LGHDT and CDR2 is YNNKEL in the germline V gene (reference sequence). CDR3 length: 16 residues. V lost 0 bases and J 6 bases, leaving 14 bases between the germline ends. The CDR3 protein is CASSQDTRVLSGELFF. CDR3 DNA: TGTGCCAGCAGCCAAGATACCAGGGTCTTGTCCGGGGAGCTGTTTTTT.

The rearrangement links TRBV11-2 to TRBJ1-2; D gene uncertain. With 6 bases removed from V and 3 bases from J, the gap between germline ends came to 11 bases. Germline CDR1 reads SGHAT; CDR2 reads FQNNGV. This CDR3 has 13 residues. The CDR3, as DNA: TGTGCCAGCAGTTTCAGTTCTCACTATGGCTACACCTTC. This gives the protein CASSFSSHYGYTF.

The V gene is TRBV5-4, the J gene TRBJ2-3; D might be TRBD2 (5 bases). CDR1 and CDR2 from the germline V gene are SGHNT and YYREEE (reference sequence). There are 16 residues in the CDR3. Trimming stripped 0 bases from V and 2 bases from J, with 13 bases between. CDR3 sequence (DNA): TGTGCCAGCAGCTTGGCCCAGAAAGACTACACAGATACGCAGTATTTT. This codes for CASSLAQKDYTDTQYF. The variable domain in full, with the rest retrieved from reference TRBV5-4 and TRBJ2-3, is ETGVTQSPTHLIKTRGQQVTLRCSSQSGHNTVSWYQQALGQGPQFIFQYYREEENGRGNFPPRFSGLQFPNYSSELNVNALELDDSALYLCASSLAQKDYTDTQYFGPGTRLTVL.

The chain combines TRBV25-1 with TRBJ2-7; D gene uncertain. CDR1 MGHDK and CDR2 SYGVNS come from the germline V gene. The CDR3 sequence is 11 residues long. Trimming took 7 bases from V and 3 from J, leaving 7 bases between them. The CDR3 here is CASTQNYEQYF. For the CDR3, the DNA is TGTGCCAGCACCCAGAACTACGAGCAGTACTTC.

In its sample, this clone was seen once. CDR3 sequence: CASSPLEVMNTEAFF. CDR3 nucleotides: TGTGCCAGCTCACCACTTGAGGTCATGAACACTGAAGCTTTCTTT. This chain links TRBV18 with TRBJ1-1, with unresolved D. V was pared by 1 base and J by 0 bases, with 9 bases between. This CDR3 has 15 amino acids. Looked up from germline, CDR1 is KGHSH and CDR2 is LQKENI.

The V and J genes are TRBV5-6 and TRBJ2-5, with no clear D. The CDR3 loop spans 13 amino acids. Germline V gene data show CDR1 as SGHDT and CDR2 as YYEEEE. Deletions cut 0 bases from V and 5 bases from J, with 8 bases between. CDR3 nucleotides: TGTGCCAGCAGCTTGGTAGAGCTGGAGACCCAGTACTTC. Protein product: CASSLVELETQYF.

Concerning this clone itself: This may arise from a read error, as a much more abundant clone is one base away. The chain combines TRBV28 with TRBJ2-7; D gene ambiguous. V gave up 1 base and J gave up 2 bases, with 3 bases separating them. Germline values: CDR1 MDHEN, CDR2 SYDVKM. CDR3 length: 12 residues. The CDR3 loop is CASSLFTYEQYF. In nucleotides, the CDR3 is TGTGCCAGCAGTTTATTCACCTACGAGCAGTACTTC.

The chain combines TRBV10-1 with TRBJ2-2; 9 positions agree with TRBD2. Germline V gene lookup returns CDR1 WNHNN and CDR2 SYGVQD (reference sequence). The CDR3 runs to 15 residues. The V segment lost 8 bases and the J segment 4 bases; nucleotides outside the gene matches: 8. The CDR3 loop is CASSPGLAGTGELFF. Here the CDR3 DNA reads TGCGCCAGCTCCCCGGGACTAGCTGGCACCGGGGAGCTGTTTTTT.

The gene calls are TRBV18 and TRBJ2-5; a weak D match, TRBD2 (6 bases). Per the germline V gene, CDR1 is KGHSH and CDR2 is LQKENI. The V and J ends lost 0 bases and 4 bases respectively, with 15 bases between them. The CDR3 sequence is 16 residues long. The CDR3 sequence is CASSPPLTGVGETQYF. The CDR3 DNA reads TGTGCCAGCTCACCACCGTTGACGGGAGTAGGAGAGACCCAGTACTTC.

This rearrangement joins TRBV11-3 to TRBJ2-5, with 14 positions matching TRBD2. After removal of 4 bases from V and 3 bases from J, the junction contained 7 bases not matched to a gene. This CDR3 spans 17 amino acids. Germline assignment: CDR1 SGHNT and CDR2 YENEEA. This CDR3 reads CASSSRTSGGTKETQYF. CDR3 bases: TGTGCCAGCAGCTCCCGGACTAGCGGGGGGACTAAAGAGACCCAGTACTTC.

V is TRBV4-3 and J is TRBJ1-2; D unresolved. This CDR3 is 15 amino acids long. Trimming took 0 bases from V and 5 from J, leaving 13 bases between them. Germline CDR1 and CDR2: LGHNA and YSLEER. The CDR3 region is CASSQEMAVPYGYTF. The CDR3 region has the DNA TGCGCCAGCAGCCAAGAGATGGCAGTGCCATATGGCTACACCTTC.

V and J are TRBV4-1 and TRBJ1-6; possibly TRBD1 for D (6 bases). The V gene lost 3 bases and the J gene lost 12 bases, with 21 bases spanning the gap. CDR1 MGHRA and CDR2 YSYEKL come from the germline V gene. This CDR3 has 16 amino acids. The CDR3 spells CASSHKLGDRTEPLHF. The CDR3 DNA reads TGCGCCAGCAGCCATAAACTGGGCGACAGGACCGAACCCCTCCACTTT.

The chain has TRBV5-1 and TRBJ2-1; D possibly corresponds to TRBD2 (7 bases). V was cut by 1 base and J by 0 bases, with 14 bases left in between. The CDR3 is made up of 17 amino acids. Germline CDR1 reads SGHRS; CDR2 reads YFSETQ. The CDR3 nucleotides read TGCGCCAGCAGCTTGACGGCGGGGGCCCACTCCTACAATGAGCAGTTCTTC. Translation gives CASSLTAGAHSYNEQFF. Supplemented by reference TRBV5-1 and TRBJ2-1, the full variable domain reads KAGVTQTPRYLIKTRGQQVTLSCSPISGHRSVSWYQQTPGQGLQFLFEYFSETQRNKGNFPGRFSGRQFSNSRSEMNVSTLELGDSALYLCASSLTAGAHSYNEQFFGPGTRLTVL.

This clone was counted at least ten times. This chain joins TRBV4-3 and TRBJ1-2; 8 bases align to TRBD1. The germline V gene has CDR1 LGHNA and CDR2 YSLEER. This CDR3 is built from 16 residues. V lost 0 bases, J lost 4 bases, and 7 bases stayed unmatched. The CDR3 reads CASSQDLGTGFYGYTF. The CDR3 coding sequence is TGCGCCAGCAGCCAAGATCTAGGGACAGGCTTCTATGGCTACACCTTC.

V usage is TRBV10-2 and J usage is TRBJ1-3, with a tentative D call TRBD1 (6 bases). Germline values: CDR1 WSHSY, CDR2 SAAADI. V lost 4 bases and J lost 10, with 14 bases in between. CDR3 length: 13 amino acids. In DNA form, the CDR3 reads TGCGCCAGCAGTGCCACACAGGGCGGGACCATATATTTT. It encodes CASSATQGGTIYF.

V and J are TRBV4-1 and TRBJ2-3, with 10 bases matching TRBD2. Looked up from germline, CDR1 is MGHRA and CDR2 is YSYEKL. J was trimmed by 5 bases and V by 2 bases; bases with no gene match: 7. The CDR3 runs 16 residues. The DNA of the CDR3 is TGCGCCAGCAGCCAACAGAGCGGGGGGGCGGGAGATACGCAGTATTTT. It translates to CASSQQSGGAGDTQYF.

The J gene is TRBJ2-3, the V gene TRBV6-2 or TRBV6-3, with TRBD2 identical over 10 bases. The length of the CDR3 is 18 residues. Germline CDR1 is MNHEY and CDR2 is SVGEGT. J gave up 0 bases and V 3 bases, and 9 bases lay outside the gene matches. For the CDR3, the DNA is TGTGCCAGCAGTTATTGGAAGCGGGGGGGATATAGCACAGATACGCAGTATTTT. It is translated as CASSYWKRGGYSTDTQYF.

The rearrangement links TRBV27 to TRBJ1-1, with 7 bases that match TRBD1. V shed 3 bases, J shed 4 bases, and the junction held 5 bases outside the gene matches. CDR1 and CDR2 from the germline V gene are MNHEY and SMNVEV (reference sequence). The CDR3 is 14 amino acids. The CDR3 bases are TGTGCCAGCAGTTTGACACCAGGGGGCACTGAAGCTTTCTTT. It is translated as CASSLTPGGTEAFF.

The rearrangement links TRBV2 to TRBJ1-1; weak D call: TRBD1 (5 bases). V dropped 6 bases and J dropped 1 base, with 12 bases sitting between them. CDR1 SNHLY and CDR2 FYNNEI come from the germline V gene. The CDR3 runs to 14 residues. CDR3 region: CASRSRGGNTEAFF. The CDR3, as DNA: TGTGCCAGCAGGTCCCGGGGGGGGAACACTGAAGCTTTCTTT.

This sequence joins TRBV5-4 and TRBJ1-3; 7 nucleotides line up with TRBD1. The CDR3 is 16 amino acids. Germline V CDR1 and CDR2: SGHNT, YYREEE (reference sequence). J lost 0 bases, V lost 0 bases, and 3 bases had no gene match. CDR3 DNA sequence: TGTGCCAGCAGCTTGGCCGGGACAGTCTCTGGAAACACCATATATTTT. Residues: CASSLAGTVSGNTIYF.

This clone has just one count. The rearrangement joins TRBV7-7 to TRBJ2-1, with TRBD1 identical over 9 bases. The V and J ends lost 5 bases and 4 bases, in that order; junction bases with no gene match: 15. The CDR3 loop spans 18 amino acids. Germline V gives CDR1 SSHAT, CDR2 FNYEAQ (reference sequence). The CDR3 is CASSLIPPGTGKYNEQFF. The CDR3 DNA reads TGTGCCAGCAGCCTCATCCCTCCCGGGACAGGGAAATACAATGAGCAGTTCTTC.

The chain carries TRBV12-3 or TRBV12-4 and TRBJ2-7, with D maybe TRBD2 (5 bases). This CDR3 has 13 residues. Trimming cost V 3 bases and J 5 bases, with 11 bases left between them. The DNA of the CDR3 is TGTGCCAGCAGTTTCGGGCTAGCCAACGAGCAGTACTTC. Translating it yields CASSFGLANEQYF.

This chain connects TRBV7-9 to TRBJ1-1, with D unresolved. Germline-derived CDR1 and CDR2 are SEHNR and FQNEAQ (reference sequence). This CDR3 contains 15 residues. The V and J ends lost 5 bases and 8 bases respectively, with 21 bases between them. DNA for the CDR3: TGTGCCAGCAGCGAGAAGTCCCTCTCCCTGGGCGAAGCTTTCTTT. It specifies CASSEKSLSLGEAFF.

The genes are TRBV19 and TRBJ2-7; 7 positions match TRBD2. CDR1 and CDR2 (germline): LNHDA, SQIVND (reference sequence). The CDR3 has 14 amino acids. The J segment lost 2 bases and the V segment lost 3 bases, leaving 4 bases of the junction unmatched. The CDR3 loop reads CASSIGGGAYEQYF. The CDR3 nucleotides read TGTGCCAGTAGTATTGGGGGAGGGGCCTACGAGCAGTACTTC.

The rearrangement uses TRBV29-1 and TRBJ2-5; D is unclear. V was clipped by 5 bases and J by 0 bases, with 10 bases between them. This CDR3 is 13 amino acids long. Germline lookup yields CDR1 SQVTM and CDR2 ANQGSEA. Written as DNA, the CDR3 is TGCAGCGTTATGAGAGGTTACCAAGAGACCCAGTACTTC. It is translated as CSVMRGYQETQYF.